The 22 T cell receptor beta chains presented below share a single source sample, sequenced in a study of blood T cell repertoires in COVID-19. Measured with immunoSEQ multiplex PCR; TCRdb has only the in-frame clones, and not every one. The top ten hold approximately 1.9% of the sample, which has around 360,000 clones, around 87% seen once. Sequencing was carried out using PBMCs or T cells enriched from blood (not recorded which). These TCRs come from a man aged 35 to 55 in a cohort exposed to, infected with or recovered from COVID-19 (not recorded which).

The chain couples TRBV5-5 to TRBJ1-3; TRBD1 might be the D (5 bases). There are 15 residues in the CDR3. Per the germline V gene, CDR1 is SGHKS and CDR2 is YYEKEE (reference sequence). V was trimmed by 4 bases and J by 0 bases, leaving 11 bases between them. CDR3 loop: CASSLGRSSGNTIYF. The CDR3 DNA reads TGTGCCAGCAGCCTGGGACGGAGCTCTGGAAACACCATATATTTT.

The chain joins TRBV7-8 to TRBJ2-1, with D maybe TRBD2 (5 bases). V shed 2 bases and J shed 0 bases, with 11 bases lying between them. The germline CDR1 and CDR2 sequences are SGHVS and FQNEAQ. The CDR3 is made up of 16 amino acids. The CDR3 reads CASSLPGGPSYNEQFF. The CDR3 region has the DNA TGTGCCAGCAGCTTACCCGGCGGGCCCTCCTACAATGAGCAGTTCTTC.

The V call is TRBV27, the J call TRBJ2-7; possibly TRBD1 for D (6 bases). Germline-derived CDR1 and CDR2 are MNHEY and SMNVEV (reference sequence). Trimming removed 6 bases at V and 0 bases at J, with 12 bases between. This CDR3 spans 14 amino acids. The CDR3: CASSPRGTSYEQYF. CDR3 sequence (DNA): TGTGCCAGCAGCCCCAGGGGAACCTCCTACGAGCAGTACTTC.

The V gene is TRBV18, the J gene TRBJ2-3; 13 nucleotides align to TRBD2. The ends lost 8 bases at V and 6 bases at J; junction bases unmatched: 8. In germline, CDR1 is KGHSH, CDR2 LQKENI. CDR3 length: 15 residues. The CDR3 sequence is CASPGLAGVSDTQYF. The CDR3 DNA sequence: TGTGCCAGCCCTGGACTAGCGGGAGTTTCGGATACGCAGTATTTT.

This clone was counted a few times. The chain has TRBV27 and TRBJ2-7, with D uncertain. Germline-derived CDR1 and CDR2 are MNHEY and SMNVEV (reference sequence). The CDR3 has 14 residues. The V gene lost 5 bases and the J gene lost 1 base, with 12 bases spanning the gap. The CDR3 bases are TGTGCCAGCAGTCCAAAACCGCGTTCCTACGAGCAGTACTTC. This sequence encodes CASSPKPRSYEQYF.

The rearrangement joins TRBV6-6 to TRBJ1-5, with 7 bases aligning to TRBD1. V was pared by 6 bases and J by 7 bases, with 12 bases of the junction left unmatched. Germline assignment: CDR1 MNHNY and CDR2 SVGAGI (reference sequence). The length of the CDR3 is 15 residues. This chain's CDR3 is CASSPPGGRGQPQHF. The CDR3 region has the DNA TGTGCCAGCAGCCCCCCAGGGGGTAGGGGACAGCCCCAGCATTTT.

The rearrangement joins TRBV2 to TRBJ2-2; 11 positions match TRBD2. Per germline, CDR1 SNHLY and CDR2 FYNNEI. CDR3 length: 14 amino acids. V was pared by 6 bases and J by 4 bases, with 1 base of the junction left unmatched. CDR3 DNA sequence: TGTGCCAGCAGAACTAGCGGGAGCACCGGGGAGCTGTTTTTT. Its protein product is CASRTSGSTGELFF.

J is TRBJ2-7 and V is TRBV5-1, with 7 bases matching TRBD2. The CDR3 has 14 amino acids. Germline-derived CDR1 and CDR2 are SGHRS and YFSETQ. Trimming took 0 bases from V and 3 from J; bases not matched to a gene: 3. The chain's CDR3 is CASSLGLADYEQYF. In nucleotides, the CDR3 is TGCGCCAGCAGCTTGGGGCTAGCGGACTACGAGCAGTACTTC.

The chain is built from TRBV11-2 and TRBJ2-1; no clear D gene. From germline, CDR1 is SGHAT and CDR2 FQNNGV. CDR3 length: 13 residues. Trimming pared 1 base from V and 4 bases from J, leaving 5 bases between. The chain's CDR3 is CASSLVPYNEQFF. Written as DNA, the CDR3 is TGTGCCAGCAGCTTAGTCCCTTACAATGAGCAGTTCTTC.

V is TRBV28 and J is TRBJ1-2; TRBD1 aligns across 9 bases. The CDR3 is 14 amino acids. Germline CDR1 reads MDHEN; CDR2 reads SYDVKM. V gave up 5 bases and J gave up 7 bases; unmatched junction bases: 8. The CDR3 loop reads CASSVLQGASGYTF. In DNA, the CDR3 is TGTGCCAGCAGTGTCCTACAGGGGGCTTCTGGCTACACCTTC.

Details on this clone: The same CDR3 can be traced to other DNA sequences in this sample. The chain's CDR3 is CASSLTGDQPQHF. CDR3 DNA sequence: TGTGCCAGCAGCTTGACAGGGGATCAGCCCCAGCATTTT. The chain employs TRBV5-5 and TRBJ1-5; 7 bases map to TRBD1. Germline CDR1 and CDR2: SGHKS and YYEKEE (reference sequence). Losses at the gene ends were 1 base for V and 5 bases for J; bases not matched to a gene: 0. This CDR3 is 13 amino acids long.

This chain connects TRBV7-2 to TRBJ1-2, with 10 bases fitting TRBD1. Germline lookup yields CDR1 SGHTA and CDR2 FQGNSA. J was trimmed by 4 bases and V by 6 bases; bases with no gene match: 5. The CDR3 loop spans 14 amino acids. The chain's CDR3 is CASSRDRGSYGYTF. CDR3 in DNA: TGTGCCAGCAGTCGGGACAGGGGAAGCTATGGCTACACCTTC.

A single count supports this clone. The chain is built from TRBV5-1 and TRBJ1-3; D is unresolved. CDR1 SGHRS and CDR2 YFSETQ come from the germline V gene. The CDR3 runs 16 residues. V was clipped by 4 bases and J by 0 bases, with 14 bases between them. The CDR3 spells CASSVTATDSGNTIYF. CDR3 bases: TGCGCCAGCAGCGTTACGGCCACAGACTCTGGAAACACCATATATTTT.

V usage is TRBV6-6 and J usage is TRBJ2-1, with 8 bases aligning to TRBD2. This CDR3 is built from 16 residues. CDR1 is MNHNY and CDR2 is SVGAGI in the germline V gene (reference sequence). J was trimmed by 4 bases and V by 4 bases; bases with no gene match: 9. The CDR3 region has the DNA TGTGCCAGCAGTTCCAGTACTAGCGGACGATACAATGAGCAGTTCTTC. This gives the protein CASSSSTSGRYNEQFF.

This chain connects TRBV28 to TRBJ2-2, with D possibly matching TRBD1 (6 bases). The germline CDR1 and CDR2 sequences are MDHEN and SYDVKM. This CDR3 has 16 amino acids. Trimming took off 5 bases at V and 3 bases at J, with 16 bases between the two ends. Here the CDR3 reads CASSRPGQVYTGELFF. As DNA, the CDR3 is TGTGCCAGCAGTCGACCGGGACAAGTTTACACCGGGGAGCTGTTTTTT.

The chain joins TRBV5-1 to TRBJ2-7; 8 bases match TRBD1. Trimming removed 4 bases from V and 3 bases from J; junction bases left unmatched: 12. This CDR3 is 16 amino acids long. Germline lookup yields CDR1 SGHRS and CDR2 YFSETQ. The CDR3 region is CASSRNRGTALYEQYF. The CDR3 coding sequence is TGCGCCAGCAGCAGGAACAGGGGGACGGCCCTCTACGAGCAGTACTTC. Variable domain in full (rest from reference TRBV5-1 and TRBJ2-7): KAGVTQTPRYLIKTRGQQVTLSCSPISGHRSVSWYQQTPGQGLQFLFEYFSETQRNKGNFPGRFSGRQFSNSRSEMNVSTLELGDSALYLCASSRNRGTALYEQYFGPGTRLTVT.

The chain combines TRBV28 with TRBJ2-3, with 11 nucleotides matching TRBD2. The CDR3 is made up of 18 amino acids. V lost 3 bases, J lost 0 bases, and 8 bases stayed unmatched. Germline V CDR1 and CDR2: MDHEN, SYDVKM. CDR3 in DNA: TGTGCCAGCAGTTTGTACCCTAGCGGGGGGACTAGCACAGATACGCAGTATTTT. Amino acids: CASSLYPSGGTSTDTQYF.

CDR3 loop: CASSYFGQGSTEAFF. The CDR3, as DNA: TGTGCCAGCAGTTACTTCGGACAGGGGTCGACTGAAGCTTTCTTT. The chain recombines TRBV6-5 with TRBJ1-1; 9 nucleotides align to TRBD1. The CDR3 spans 15 residues. Germline loops: CDR1 MNHEY, CDR2 SVGAGI. J was trimmed by 5 bases and V by 1 base; bases with no gene match: 5.

This clone appeared a single time. This chain joins TRBV18 and TRBJ2-1; 7 bases agree with TRBD2. The junction had 12 bases not matched to a gene; V was cut back by 3 bases and J by 7 bases. The CDR3 runs to 16 residues. The V gene's germline CDR1 is KGHSH and CDR2 LQKENI. The CDR3 DNA reads TGTGCCAGCTCACCTGGGCCTAGCGGTTCCGGGAATGAGCAGTTCTTC. It yields the protein CASSPGPSGSGNEQFF.

The chain recombines TRBV2 with TRBJ2-2; D unresolved. Trimming pared 1 base from V and 4 bases from J, leaving 16 bases between. The CDR3 has 17 amino acids. From germline, CDR1 is SNHLY and CDR2 FYNNEI. In DNA form, the CDR3 reads TGTGCCAGCAGTGAAGATGTTCGGTGGTTTAGCACCGGGGAGCTGTTTTTT. As protein: CASSEDVRWFSTGELFF.

The gene calls are TRBV19 and TRBJ1-1; the match to TRBD1 covers 7 bases. The CDR3 has 14 residues. After removal of 4 bases from V and 0 bases from J, the junction contained 2 bases not matched to a gene. CDR1 and CDR2 from the germline V gene are LNHDA and SQIVND (reference sequence). As DNA, the CDR3 is TGTGCCAGTAGTAGACAGGGCTTGAACACTGAAGCTTTCTTT. Amino acid sequence: CASSRQGLNTEAFF.

V is TRBV6-5 and J is TRBJ2-1; TRBD2 matches at 11 bases. V was clipped by 4 bases and J by 8 bases; unmatched bases: 7. This CDR3 comprises 15 residues. Germline CDR1 is MNHEY and CDR2 is SVGAGI. CDR3 residues: CASSLAGGPTHEQFF. DNA of the CDR3: TGTGCCAGCAGTTTAGCGGGAGGGCCCACTCATGAGCAGTTCTTC.